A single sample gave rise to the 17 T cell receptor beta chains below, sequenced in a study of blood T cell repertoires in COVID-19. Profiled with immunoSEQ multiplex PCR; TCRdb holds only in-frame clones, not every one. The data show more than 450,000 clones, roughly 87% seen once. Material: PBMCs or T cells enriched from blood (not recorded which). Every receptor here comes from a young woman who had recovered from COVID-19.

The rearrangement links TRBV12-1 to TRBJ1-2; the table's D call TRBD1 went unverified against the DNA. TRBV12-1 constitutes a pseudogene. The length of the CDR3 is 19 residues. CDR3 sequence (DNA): TGTGCCAGCAGCGACAGCTATAATCGGACAGGGGTCCCTGGATCGGGCTACACCTTC. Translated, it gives CASSDSYNRTGVPGSGYTF.

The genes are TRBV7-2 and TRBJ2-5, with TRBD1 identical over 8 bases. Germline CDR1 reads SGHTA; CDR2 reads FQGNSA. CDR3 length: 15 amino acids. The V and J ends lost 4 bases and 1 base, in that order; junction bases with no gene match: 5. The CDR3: CASSYRGSSQETQYF. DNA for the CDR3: TGTGCCAGCAGCTACAGGGGGTCTTCCCAAGAGACCCAGTACTTC.

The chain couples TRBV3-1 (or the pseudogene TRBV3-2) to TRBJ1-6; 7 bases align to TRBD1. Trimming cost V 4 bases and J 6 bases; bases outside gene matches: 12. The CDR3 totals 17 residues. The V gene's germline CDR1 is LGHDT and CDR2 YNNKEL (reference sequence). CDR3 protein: CASSPFTGTAINSPLHF. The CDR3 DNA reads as TGTGCCAGCAGCCCATTTACCGGGACAGCGATTAATTCACCCCTCCACTTT.

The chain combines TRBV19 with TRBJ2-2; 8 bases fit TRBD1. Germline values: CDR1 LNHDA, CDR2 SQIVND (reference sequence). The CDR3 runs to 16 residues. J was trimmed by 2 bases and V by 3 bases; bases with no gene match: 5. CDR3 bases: TGTGCCAGTAGTATTCGGGACAGGTTCAACACCGGGGAGCTGTTTTTT. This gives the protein CASSIRDRFNTGELFF.

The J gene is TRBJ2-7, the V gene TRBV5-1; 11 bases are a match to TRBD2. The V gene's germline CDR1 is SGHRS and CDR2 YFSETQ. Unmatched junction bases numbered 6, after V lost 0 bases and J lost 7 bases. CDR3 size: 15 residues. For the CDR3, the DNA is TGCGCCAGCAGCTTGGTAGCGGCTAGCGGGGGGGAGCAGTACTTC. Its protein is CASSLVAASGGEQYF.

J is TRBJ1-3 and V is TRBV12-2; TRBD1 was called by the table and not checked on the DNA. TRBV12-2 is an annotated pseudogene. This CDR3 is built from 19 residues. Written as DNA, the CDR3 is TGTGCAAGTCGCTCCGGGACAAGTACCTCACCGAAGTCTGGAAACACCATATATTTT. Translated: CASRSGTSTSPKSGNTIYF.

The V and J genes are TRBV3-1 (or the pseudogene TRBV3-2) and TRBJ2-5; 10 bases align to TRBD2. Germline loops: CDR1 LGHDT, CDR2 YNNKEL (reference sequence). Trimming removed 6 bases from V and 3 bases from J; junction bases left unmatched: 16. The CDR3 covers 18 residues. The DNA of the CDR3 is TGTGCCAGCAGAGTCGTGGGACATAGCGGGGGGCCCAAAGAGACCCAGTACTTC. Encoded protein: CASRVVGHSGGPKETQYF.

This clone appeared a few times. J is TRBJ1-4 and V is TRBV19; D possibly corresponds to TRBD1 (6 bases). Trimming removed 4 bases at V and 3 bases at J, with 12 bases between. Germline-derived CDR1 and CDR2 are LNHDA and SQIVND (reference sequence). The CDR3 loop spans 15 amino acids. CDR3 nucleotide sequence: TGTGCCAGTAGTAGCTCAGGGGAAGCTAATGAAAAACTGTTTTTT. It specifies CASSSSGEANEKLFF.

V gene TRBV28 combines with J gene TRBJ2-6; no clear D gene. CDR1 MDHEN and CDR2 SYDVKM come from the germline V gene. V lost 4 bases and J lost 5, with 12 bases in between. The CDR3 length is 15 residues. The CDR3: CASSSHGLRANVLTF. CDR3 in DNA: TGTGCCAGCAGTTCTCACGGGTTACGGGCCAACGTCCTGACTTTC. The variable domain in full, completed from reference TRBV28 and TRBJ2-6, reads DVKVTQSSRYLVKRTGEKVFLECVQDMDHENMFWYRQDPGLGLRLIYFSYDVKMKEKGDIPEGYSVSREKKERFSLILESASTNQTSMYLCASSSHGLRANVLTFGAGSRLTVL.

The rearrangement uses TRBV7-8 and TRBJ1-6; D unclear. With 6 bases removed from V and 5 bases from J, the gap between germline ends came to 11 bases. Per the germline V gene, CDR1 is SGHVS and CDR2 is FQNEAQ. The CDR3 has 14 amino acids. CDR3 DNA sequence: TGTGCCAGCAGTGGCATCCGTCATAATTCACCCCTCCACTTT. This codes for CASSGIRHNSPLHF.

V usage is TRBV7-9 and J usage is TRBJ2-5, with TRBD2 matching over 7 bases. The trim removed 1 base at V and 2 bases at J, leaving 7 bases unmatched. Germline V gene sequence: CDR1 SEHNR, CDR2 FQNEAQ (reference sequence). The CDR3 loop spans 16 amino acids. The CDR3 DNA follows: TGTGCCAGCAGCTTAGTAGGGCGGGGGTCGCAAGAGACCCAGTACTTC. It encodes CASSLVGRGSQETQYF.

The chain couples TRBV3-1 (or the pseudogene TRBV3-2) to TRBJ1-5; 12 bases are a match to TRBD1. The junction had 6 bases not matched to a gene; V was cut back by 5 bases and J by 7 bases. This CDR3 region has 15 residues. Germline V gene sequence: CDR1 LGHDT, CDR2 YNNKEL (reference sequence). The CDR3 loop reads CASSAGTGGGQPQHF. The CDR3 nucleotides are TGTGCCAGCAGCGCAGGGACAGGGGGCGGACAGCCCCAGCATTTT.

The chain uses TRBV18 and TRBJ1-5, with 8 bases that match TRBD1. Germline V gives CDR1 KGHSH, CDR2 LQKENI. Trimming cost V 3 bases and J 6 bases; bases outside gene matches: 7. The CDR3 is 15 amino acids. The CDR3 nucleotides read TGTGCCAGCTCACCTTCAGGGGGCGCGGGTCAGCCCCAGCATTTT. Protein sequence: CASSPSGGAGQPQHF. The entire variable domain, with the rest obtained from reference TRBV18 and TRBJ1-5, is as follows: NAGVMQNPRHLVRRRGQEARLRCSPMKGHSHVYWYRQLPEEGLKFMVYLQKENIIDESGMPKERFSAEFPKEGPSILRIQQVVRGDSAAYFCASSPSGGAGQPQHFGDGTRLSIL.

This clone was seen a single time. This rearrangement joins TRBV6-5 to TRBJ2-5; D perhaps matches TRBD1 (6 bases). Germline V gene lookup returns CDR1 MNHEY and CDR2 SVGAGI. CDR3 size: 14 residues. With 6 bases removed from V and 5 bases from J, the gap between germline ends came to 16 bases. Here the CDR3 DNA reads TGTGCCAGCAGGGACTTTGGGGGCGACGAGACCCAGTACTTC. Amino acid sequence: CASRDFGGDETQYF.

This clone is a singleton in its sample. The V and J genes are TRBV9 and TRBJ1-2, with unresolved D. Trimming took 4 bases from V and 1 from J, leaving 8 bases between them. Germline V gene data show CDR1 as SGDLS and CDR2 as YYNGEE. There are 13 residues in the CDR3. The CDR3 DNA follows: TGTGCCAGCAGCTCCCTCCTTAACTATGGCTACACCTTC. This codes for CASSSLLNYGYTF. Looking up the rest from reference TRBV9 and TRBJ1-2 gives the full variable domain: DSGVTQTPKHLITATGQRVTLRCSPRSGDLSVYWYQQSLDQGLQFLIQYYNGEERAKGNILERFSAQQFPDLHSELNLSSLELGDSALYFCASSSLLNYGYTFGSGTRLTVV.

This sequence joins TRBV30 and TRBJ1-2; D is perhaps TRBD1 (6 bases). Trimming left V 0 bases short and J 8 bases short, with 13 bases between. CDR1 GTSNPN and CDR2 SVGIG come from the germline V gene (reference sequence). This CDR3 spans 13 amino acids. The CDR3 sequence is CAWSVMGAGGYTF. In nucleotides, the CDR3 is TGTGCCTGGAGTGTAATGGGGGCAGGGGGCTACACCTTC. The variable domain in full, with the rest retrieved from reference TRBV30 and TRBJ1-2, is SQTIHQWPATLVQPVGSPLSLECTVEGTSNPNLYWYRQAAGRGLQLLFYSVGIGQISSEVPQNLSASRPQDRQFILSSKKLLLSDSGFYLCAWSVMGAGGYTFGSGTRLTVV.

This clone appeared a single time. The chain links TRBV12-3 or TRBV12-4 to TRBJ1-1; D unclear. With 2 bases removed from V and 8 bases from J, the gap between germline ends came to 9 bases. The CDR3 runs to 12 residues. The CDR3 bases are TGTGCCAGCAGTTTAATGCAGTCGGAAGCTTTCTTT. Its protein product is CASSLMQSEAFF.